This T cell receptor beta chain was captured in a study of cytomegalovirus exposure and HLA in healthy donors. About the study: Genetic ancestry analysis placed over 65% of the roughly 400 donors that were genotyped in the Caucasian-associated cluster. Study-level findings and limits: Reportedly, diagnosis of cytomegalovirus status by the classifier showed high specificity and sensitivity. More clonal expansion characterized HLA-associated TCR beta chains than equally common others in a later analysis.

Regarding this clone: The antigen remains undetermined.

Donors likely had unrecorded immune exposures despite being nominally healthy when sampled. 13 Jbeta primers and 60 Vbeta primers were used for the PCR. Produced via immunoSEQ multiplex PCR; TCRdb's table is partial and in-frame only. The sample holds roughly 190,000 clones; under 85% are singletons and the top ten take roughly a tenth. V shed 2 bases, J shed 3 bases, and the junction held 9 bases outside the gene matches. The CDR3 is 16 residues long. The germline V gene encodes CDR1 SGHTA and CDR2 FQGNSA. Sequenced material: PBMCs. The receptor comes from a woman aged 45-65 years in good health and CMV-seropositive. The chain employs TRBV7-2 and TRBJ1-2; 7 bases agree with TRBD1. The CDR3 DNA follows: TGTGCCAGCAGCTTATGGGGAGAGGGGGCACACTATGGCTACACCTTC. It translates to CASSLWGEGAHYGYTF. Filled out from reference TRBV7-2 and TRBJ1-2, the complete variable domain reads GAGVSQSPSNKVTEKGKDVELRCDPISGHTALYWYRQSLGQGLEFLIYFQGNSAPDKSGLPSDRFSAERTGGSVSTLTIQRTQQEDSAVYLCASSLWGEGAHYGYTFGSGTRLTVV.